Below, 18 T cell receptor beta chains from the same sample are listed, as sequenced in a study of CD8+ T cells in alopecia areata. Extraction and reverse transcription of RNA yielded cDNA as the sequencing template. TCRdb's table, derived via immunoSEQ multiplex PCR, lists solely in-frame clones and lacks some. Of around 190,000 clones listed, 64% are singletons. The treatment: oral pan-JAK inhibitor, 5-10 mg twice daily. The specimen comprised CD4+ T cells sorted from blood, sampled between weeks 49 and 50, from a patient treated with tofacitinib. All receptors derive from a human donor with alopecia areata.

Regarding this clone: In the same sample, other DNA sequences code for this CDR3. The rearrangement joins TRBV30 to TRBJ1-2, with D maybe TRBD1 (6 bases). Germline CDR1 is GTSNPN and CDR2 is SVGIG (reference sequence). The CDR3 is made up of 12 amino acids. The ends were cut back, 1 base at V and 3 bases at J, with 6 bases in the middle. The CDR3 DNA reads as TGTGCCTGGAGTGACAGGGACTATGGCTACACCTTC. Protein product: CAWSDRDYGYTF.

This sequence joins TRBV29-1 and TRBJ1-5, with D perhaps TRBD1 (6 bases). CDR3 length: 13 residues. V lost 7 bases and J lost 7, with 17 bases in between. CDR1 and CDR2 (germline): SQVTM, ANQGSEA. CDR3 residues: CSATTQGTQPQHF. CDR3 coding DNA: TGCAGCGCCACCACACAGGGTACACAGCCCCAGCATTTT.

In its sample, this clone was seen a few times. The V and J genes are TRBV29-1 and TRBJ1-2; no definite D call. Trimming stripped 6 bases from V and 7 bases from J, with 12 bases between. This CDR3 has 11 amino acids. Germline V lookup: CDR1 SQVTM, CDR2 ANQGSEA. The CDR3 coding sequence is TGCAGCGTCACCGTCACATCTGGCTACACCTTC. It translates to CSVTVTSGYTF.

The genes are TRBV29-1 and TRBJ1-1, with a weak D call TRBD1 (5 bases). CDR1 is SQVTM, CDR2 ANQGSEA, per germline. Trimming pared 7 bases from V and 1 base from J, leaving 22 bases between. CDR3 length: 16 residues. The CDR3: CSARRGGLGRNTEAFF. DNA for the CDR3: TGCAGCGCCCGACGTGGGGGTTTGGGCCGGAACACTGAAGCTTTCTTT.

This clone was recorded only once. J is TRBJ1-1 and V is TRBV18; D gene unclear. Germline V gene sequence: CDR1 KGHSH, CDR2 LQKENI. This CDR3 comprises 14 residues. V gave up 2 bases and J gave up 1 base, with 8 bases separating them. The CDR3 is CASSPISGNTEAFF. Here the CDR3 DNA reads TGTGCCAGCTCACCAATTAGTGGGAACACTGAAGCTTTCTTT.

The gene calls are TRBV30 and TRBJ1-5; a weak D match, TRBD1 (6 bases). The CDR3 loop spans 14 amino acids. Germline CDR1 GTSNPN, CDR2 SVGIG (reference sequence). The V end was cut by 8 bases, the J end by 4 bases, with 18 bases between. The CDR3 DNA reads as TGTGCCGCACAGGGAAGCGGACGGAATCAGCCCCAGCATTTT. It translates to CAAQGSGRNQPQHF.

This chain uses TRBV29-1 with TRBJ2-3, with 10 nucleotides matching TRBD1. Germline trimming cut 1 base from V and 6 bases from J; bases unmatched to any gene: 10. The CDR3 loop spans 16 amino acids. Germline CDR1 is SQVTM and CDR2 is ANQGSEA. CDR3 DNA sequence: TGCAGCGTTGAAGGCGGTGGCGACAGGGGGCATGATACGCAGTATTTT. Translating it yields CSVEGGGDRGHDTQYF.

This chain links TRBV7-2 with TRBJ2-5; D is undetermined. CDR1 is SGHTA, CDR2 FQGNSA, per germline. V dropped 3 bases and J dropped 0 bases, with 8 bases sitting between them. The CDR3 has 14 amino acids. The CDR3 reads CASSLSRDQETQYF. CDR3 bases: TGTGCCAGCAGCTTGTCCCGGGACCAAGAGACCCAGTACTTC.

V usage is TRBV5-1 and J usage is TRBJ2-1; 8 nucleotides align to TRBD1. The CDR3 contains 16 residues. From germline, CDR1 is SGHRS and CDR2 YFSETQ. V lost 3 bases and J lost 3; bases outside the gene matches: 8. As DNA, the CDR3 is TGCGCCAGCAGCTCCCGGACAGGGAGAGACTACAATGAGCAGTTCTTC. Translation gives CASSSRTGRDYNEQFF. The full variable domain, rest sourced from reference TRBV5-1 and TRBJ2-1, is KAGVTQTPRYLIKTRGQQVTLSCSPISGHRSVSWYQQTPGQGLQFLFEYFSETQRNKGNFPGRFSGRQFSNSRSEMNVSTLELGDSALYLCASSSRTGRDYNEQFFGPGTRLTVL.

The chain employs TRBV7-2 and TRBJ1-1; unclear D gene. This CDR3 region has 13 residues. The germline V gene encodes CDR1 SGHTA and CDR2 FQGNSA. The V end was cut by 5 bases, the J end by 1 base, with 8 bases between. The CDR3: CASSPLGNTEAFF. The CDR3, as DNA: TGTGCCAGCAGCCCCCTCGGGAACACTGAAGCTTTCTTT.

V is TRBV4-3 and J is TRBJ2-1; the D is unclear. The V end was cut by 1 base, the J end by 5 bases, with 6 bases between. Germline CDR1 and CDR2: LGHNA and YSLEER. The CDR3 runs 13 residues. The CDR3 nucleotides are TGCGCCAGCAGCCAAGCAGTCGACAATGAGCAGTTCTTC. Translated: CASSQAVDNEQFF.

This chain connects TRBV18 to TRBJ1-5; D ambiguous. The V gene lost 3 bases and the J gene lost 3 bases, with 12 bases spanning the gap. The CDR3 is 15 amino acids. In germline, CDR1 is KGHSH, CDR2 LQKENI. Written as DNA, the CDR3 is TGTGCCAGCTCACCCGGGAACTTTCCCAATCAGCCCCAGCATTTT. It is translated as CASSPGNFPNQPQHF.

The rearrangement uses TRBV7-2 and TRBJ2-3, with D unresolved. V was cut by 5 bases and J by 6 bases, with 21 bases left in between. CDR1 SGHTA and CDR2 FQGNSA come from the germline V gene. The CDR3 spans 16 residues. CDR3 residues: CASSPVRLDLGDTQYF. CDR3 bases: TGTGCCAGCAGCCCCGTTCGGCTGGACCTGGGGGATACGCAGTATTTT.

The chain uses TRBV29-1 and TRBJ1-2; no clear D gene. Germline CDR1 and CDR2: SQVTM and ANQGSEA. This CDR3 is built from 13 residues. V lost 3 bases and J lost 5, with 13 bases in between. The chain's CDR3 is CSVDERPPYGYTF. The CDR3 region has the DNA TGCAGCGTTGATGAGCGGCCTCCTTATGGCTACACCTTC. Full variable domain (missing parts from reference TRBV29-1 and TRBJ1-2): SAVISQKPSRDICQRGTSLTIQCQVDSQVTMMFWYRQQPGQSLTLIATANQGSEATYESGFVIDKFPISRPNLTFSTLTVSNMSPEDSSIYLCSVDERPPYGYTFGSGTRLTVV.

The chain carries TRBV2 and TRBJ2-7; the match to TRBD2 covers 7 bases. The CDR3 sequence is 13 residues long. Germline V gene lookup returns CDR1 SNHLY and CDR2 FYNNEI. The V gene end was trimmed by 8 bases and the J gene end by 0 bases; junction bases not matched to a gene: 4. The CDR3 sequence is CASGGVLSYEQYF. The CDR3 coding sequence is TGTGCCAGCGGGGGGGTACTCTCCTACGAGCAGTACTTC.

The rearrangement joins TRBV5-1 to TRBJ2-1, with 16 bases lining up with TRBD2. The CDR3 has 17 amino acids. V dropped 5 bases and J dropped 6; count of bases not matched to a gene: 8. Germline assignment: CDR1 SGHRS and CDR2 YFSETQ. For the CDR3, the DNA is TGCGCCAGCAGTTCGGGACTAGCGGGGGGGCCCGGCAATGAGCAGTTCTTC. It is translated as CASSSGLAGGPGNEQFF.

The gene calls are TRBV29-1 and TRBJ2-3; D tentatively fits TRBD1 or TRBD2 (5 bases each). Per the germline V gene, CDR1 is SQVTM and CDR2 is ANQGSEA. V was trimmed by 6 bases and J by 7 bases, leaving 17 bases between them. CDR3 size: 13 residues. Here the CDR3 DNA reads TGCAGCGTGATTGGGACGGCAGCTAATACGCAGTATTTT. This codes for CSVIGTAANTQYF.

Here the CDR3 DNA reads TGTGCCAGCAGTCGTCGGGCCACAGATACGCAGTATTTT. Protein: CASSRRATDTQYF. The chain couples TRBV2 to TRBJ2-3; D ambiguous. This CDR3 comprises 13 residues. CDR1 is SNHLY, CDR2 FYNNEI, per germline. Trimming stripped 5 bases from V and 2 bases from J, with 8 bases between.